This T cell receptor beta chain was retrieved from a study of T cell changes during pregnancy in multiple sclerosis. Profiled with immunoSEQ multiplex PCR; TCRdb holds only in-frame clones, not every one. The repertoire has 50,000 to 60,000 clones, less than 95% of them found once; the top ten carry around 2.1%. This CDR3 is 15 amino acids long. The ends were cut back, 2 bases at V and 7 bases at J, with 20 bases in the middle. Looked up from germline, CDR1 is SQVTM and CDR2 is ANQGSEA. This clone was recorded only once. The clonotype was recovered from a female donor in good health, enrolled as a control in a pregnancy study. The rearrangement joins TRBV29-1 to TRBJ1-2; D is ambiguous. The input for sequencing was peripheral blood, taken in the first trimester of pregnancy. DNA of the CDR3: TGCAGCGTTGAAATGTGGAGCCGCGAGATCGCTGGCTACACCTTC. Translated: CSVEMWSREIAGYTF.